This entry is about one T cell receptor (beta chain). Its specificity is unknown. This sample was taken from a study of cytomegalovirus exposure and HLA in healthy donors. The CDR3 is made up of 14 amino acids. Germline CDR1 is SGHTS and CDR2 is YDEGEE. General study findings and limits: In a later analysis, most CMV-associated TCR beta chains appeared HLA-restricted.

PCR primers comprised 60 Vbeta and 13 Jbeta primers. The table came from immunoSEQ multiplex PCR; TCRdb's copy has only in-frame clones and leaves some out. Seen here are about 190,000 clones, 65% to 80% observed once, and the top ten hold about 4.4%. The genes are TRBV5-8 and TRBJ2-5; 7 bases match TRBD1. With the DNA end fitting TRBJ2-7 better, the J assignment may be wrong. The sample was PBMCs. The sequence came from a man younger than 40 in good health and CMV-seropositive. The CDR3 region has the DNA TGTGCCAGCAGCTTGGCGGGACAGCTGTACGAGCAGTACTTC. As protein: CASSLAGQLYEQYF.